This TCR beta chain is drawn from a study of CD8 T cells in Susac syndrome (dated by TCRdb to between 2018 and 2021). As for the study more broadly: Repertoire sequencing was used to test whether CD8+ T cell activation and differentiation in Susac syndrome was antigen driven. What the work shows at the level of the full study, not this receptor alone: The number of individuals in the TCR sequencing and HLA analysis was acknowledged as relatively small.

Peripheral blood CD8+ and CD4+ T cells from healthy donors, Susac syndrome patients and multiple sclerosis patients were profiled by high-throughput TCR beta sequencing. Healthy donors were included as age- and sex-matched controls. Bulk CD8+ and CD4+ T cells were purified magnetically by negative isolation, whereas CD8+ TEMRA cells were enriched by FACS. Blood was drawn into EDTA tubes, processed within 24 hours, and PBMCs were isolated by density gradient centrifugation. PBMCs destined for TCR sequencing were cryopreserved in liquid nitrogen and later thawed in a 37 °C water bath. The sorted or isolated CD4+, CD8+ and CD8+ TEMRA cells had a purity of 90% or higher. RNA was extracted with the RNeasy kit and roughly 0.5 to 1 ug was reverse transcribed using random hexamers. TCR beta CDR3 regions were amplified with the immunoSEQ multiplex PCR assay covering 54 Vbeta and 13 Jbeta segments. Bias from PCR amplification was corrected by using a synthetic template baseline for primer optimization and for computational correction. Processing in the source paper ran as follows. Reads were annotated to V, D and J genes per IMGT and analyzed with immunoSEQ Analyzer, keeping only productive sequences. Clonality was computed as one minus Shannon entropy normalized by log2 of the number of productive unique sequences. For each patient and control, public and private clones were evaluated among the 100 most prevalent clones. A clone was defined as Susac-specific if it was absent from the healthy and MS cohorts, from 1052 published viral clones and from other ImmuneACCESS disease sequences. In TCRdb, the public reads were trimmed at Q25 with fastp and aligned with MiXCR, with productive beta chains retained. Rows merge per CDR3 protein into single entries with the most common DNA and genes. TCRdb's processing, not the study's, gives the V and J calls here. The sample profile shows 90,000 to 150,000 distinct CDR3 sequences; around 90% of them were found once. The ten top clones hold more than 0.13% of the sample.

Regarding this clonotype: It has no known antigen specificity. Base qualities are not at hand, and no much larger clone is one base apart.

The CDR3 contains 15 residues, cysteine and phenylalanine counted. Only CDR3 DNA remains: 45 bases, in frame from the first base. After removal of 7 bases from V and 1 base from J, the junction retains 9 bases not matched to a gene. CDR1 SNHLY and CDR2 FYNNEI were looked up in the germline V gene. The chain is made from TRBV2 and TRBJ1-1, with 7 bases in between that match TRBD1. Sequenced input: CD4+ T cells from PBMCs. This TCR was sampled from a human donor in good health. The nucleotide sequence is TGTGCCAGCAACGAAGAGGGACAGAGGAACACTGAAGCTTTCTTT. The encoded protein is CASNEEGQRNTEAFF.